This TCR beta chain was found in a study of cytomegalovirus exposure and HLA in healthy donors. The CDR3 length is 14 residues. CDR1 and CDR2 (germline): SGHDN, FVKESK. The ends lost 4 bases at V and 7 bases at J; junction bases unmatched: 8. Assay used: immunoSEQ multiplex PCR; TCRdb lists only in-frame clones, some missing. The data contain roughly 90,000 clones, about 85% of them seen just once; the ten biggest clones take up 20%. As to this clone: Antigen specificity is unknown.

Whole-study results and caveats: CMV antigen specificity was confirmed in vitro for a few CMV-associated chains. According to a later analysis, TCR clusters from the first cohort tended to co-occur in the roughly 120 validation repertoires.

The sequencing input was PBMCs. This rearrangement joins TRBV14 to TRBJ1-2, with 8 bases fitting TRBD1. The sequence was collected from a man aged 18 to 30 in good health and CMV-seropositive. The CDR3 DNA follows: TGTGCCAGCAGCCCCGGGACAGGCTGGAGTGGCTACACCTTC. This gives the protein CASSPGTGWSGYTF.